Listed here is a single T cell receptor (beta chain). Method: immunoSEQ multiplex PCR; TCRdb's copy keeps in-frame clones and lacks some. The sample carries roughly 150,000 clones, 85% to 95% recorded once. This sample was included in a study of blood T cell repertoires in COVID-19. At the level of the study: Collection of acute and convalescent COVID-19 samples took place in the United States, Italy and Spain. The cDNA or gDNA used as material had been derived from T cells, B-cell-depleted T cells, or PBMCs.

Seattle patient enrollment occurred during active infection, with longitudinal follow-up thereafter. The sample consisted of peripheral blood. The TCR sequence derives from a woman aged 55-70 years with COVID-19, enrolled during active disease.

Written as DNA, the CDR3 is TGCGGCACAACTAATGAAAAACTGTTTTTT. Amino acid sequence: CGTTNEKLFF. V usage is TRBV20-1 and J usage is TRBJ1-4; D is undetermined. Germline V gives CDR1 DFQATT, CDR2 SNEGSKA (reference sequence). The CDR3 has 10 amino acids.